This T cell receptor beta chain was obtained from a study of shared clonotypes between healthy human individuals. Sequencing used immunoSEQ multiplex PCR; TCRdb keeps in-frame clones, though not all of them. Of hundreds of thousands of clones in the sample, roughly four fifths were seen once. V lost 3 bases and J lost 9, with 15 bases in between. CDR1 and CDR2 from the germline V gene are LNHDA and SQIVND (reference sequence). The CDR3 runs to 14 residues. The sample was PBMCs. J is TRBJ2-1 and V is TRBV19; D might be TRBD1 (5 bases). The TCR comes from a woman between 35 and 50 years old in good health. Some clones in this sample may be carry-over from other donors' samples. CDR3 DNA: TGTGCCAGTAGTATCGGTTGGCAGGGCGCTGAGCAGTTCTTC. It encodes CASSIGWQGAEQFF.